This T cell receptor (beta chain) comes out of a study of neoadjuvant anti-PD-1 for oral cavity cancer. Clones were read by immunoSEQ multiplex PCR, and TCRdb kept only the in-frame ones, dropping some. Of roughly 7,000 clones listed, about three quarters were seen once; the top ten hold around 2.8%. This receptor was taken from a person aged 35 to 85 with oral cavity squamous cell carcinoma. Sequenced here: PBMCs, sampled before nivolumab (anti-PD-1) treatment.

The CDR3 loop reads CASSLVGQYSNQPQHF. The CDR3, as DNA: TGTGCCAGCAGCTTAGTGGGTCAGTATAGCAATCAGCCCCAGCATTTT. The rearrangement links TRBV7-2 to TRBJ1-5, with D uncertain. With 1 base removed from V and 0 bases from J, the gap between germline ends came to 10 bases. The CDR3 has 16 amino acids. Germline-derived CDR1 and CDR2 are SGHTA and FQGNSA.